The T cell receptor (beta chain) under discussion was sequenced for a study of cytomegalovirus exposure and HLA in healthy donors. The CDR3 length is 14 residues. V shed 5 bases and J 9 bases; nucleotides not matched to a gene: 5. Germline V gene lookup returns CDR1 MNHEY and CDR2 SMNVEV (reference sequence). Of note for this clone: Its antigen is not identified.

General study points: In a later analysis, a missense DCLRE1C variant was linked to TCR beta V- and J-gene trimming. Beyond CMV serostatus, there was no information to go on about immune exposure. An analysis that came later showed most CMV-associated TCR beta chains appearing HLA-restricted. HLA allele associations emerged for some 16,000 TCR beta sequences in a later analysis, at 0.05 false discovery rate.

The PCR contained 60 Vbeta and 13 Jbeta primers. Clones were read by immunoSEQ multiplex PCR, and TCRdb kept only the in-frame ones, dropping some. The sample lists some 160,000 clones; 81% were seen once. The chain uses TRBV27 and TRBJ1-6; 9 nucleotides line up with TRBD1. This sequence was found in a man aged 45 to 65 in good health and CMV-seropositive. The sequenced sample was PBMCs. CDR3 residues: CASSRDRESSPLHF. The CDR3 DNA follows: TGTGCCAGCAGTAGGGACAGGGAAAGTTCACCCCTCCACTTT.